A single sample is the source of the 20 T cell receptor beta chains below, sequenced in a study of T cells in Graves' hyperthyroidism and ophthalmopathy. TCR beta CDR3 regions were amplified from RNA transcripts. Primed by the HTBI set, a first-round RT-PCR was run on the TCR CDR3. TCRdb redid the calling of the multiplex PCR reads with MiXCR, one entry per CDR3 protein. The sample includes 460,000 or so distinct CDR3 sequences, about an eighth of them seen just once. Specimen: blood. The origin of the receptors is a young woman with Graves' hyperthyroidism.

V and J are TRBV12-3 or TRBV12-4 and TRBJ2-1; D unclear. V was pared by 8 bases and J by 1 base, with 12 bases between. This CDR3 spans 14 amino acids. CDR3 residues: CASRLERSYNEQFF. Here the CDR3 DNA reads TGTGCCAGCCGCCTTGAGAGATCCTACAATGAGCAGTTCTTC.

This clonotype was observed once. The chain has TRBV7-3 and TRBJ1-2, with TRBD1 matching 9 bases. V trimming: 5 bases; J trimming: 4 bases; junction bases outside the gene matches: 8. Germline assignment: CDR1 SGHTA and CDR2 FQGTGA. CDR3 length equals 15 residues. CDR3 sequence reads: CASSPGQGKSYGYTF. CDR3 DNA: TGTGCCAGCAGCCCCGGACAGGGGAAGAGCTATGGCTACACCTTC.

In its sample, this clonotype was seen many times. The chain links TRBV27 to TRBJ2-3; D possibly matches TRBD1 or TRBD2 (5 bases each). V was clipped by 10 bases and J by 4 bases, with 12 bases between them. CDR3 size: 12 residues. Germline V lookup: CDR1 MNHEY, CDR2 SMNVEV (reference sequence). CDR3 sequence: CATLSGPDTQYF. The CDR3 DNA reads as TGTGCCACCCTCTCGGGACCAGATACGCAGTATTTT.

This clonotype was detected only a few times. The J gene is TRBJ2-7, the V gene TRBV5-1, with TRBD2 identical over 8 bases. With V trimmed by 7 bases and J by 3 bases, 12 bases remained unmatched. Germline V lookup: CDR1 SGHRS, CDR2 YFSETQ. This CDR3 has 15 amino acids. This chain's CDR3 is CASGPNSGKHYEQYF. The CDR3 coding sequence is TGCGCCAGCGGCCCCAATAGCGGGAAACACTACGAGCAGTACTTC.

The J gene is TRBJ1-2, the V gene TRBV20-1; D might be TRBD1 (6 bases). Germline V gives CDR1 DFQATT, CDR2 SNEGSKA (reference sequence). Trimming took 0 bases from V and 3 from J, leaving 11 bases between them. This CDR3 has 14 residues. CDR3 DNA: TGCAGTGCTAGAGATCCCAGGGGTGACTATGGCTACACCTTC. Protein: CSARDPRGDYGYTF.

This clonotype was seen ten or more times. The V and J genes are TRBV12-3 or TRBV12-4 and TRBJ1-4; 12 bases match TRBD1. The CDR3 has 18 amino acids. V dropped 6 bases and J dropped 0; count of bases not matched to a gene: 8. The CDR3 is CASSRPGQGAPTNEKLFF. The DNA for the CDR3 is TGTGCCAGCAGCCGACCGGGACAGGGGGCGCCAACTAATGAAAAACTGTTTTTT.

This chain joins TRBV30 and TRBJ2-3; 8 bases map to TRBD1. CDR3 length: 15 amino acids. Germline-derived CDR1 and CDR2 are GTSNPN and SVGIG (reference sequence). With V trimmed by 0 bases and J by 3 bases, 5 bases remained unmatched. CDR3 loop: CAWSVGDRRTDTQYF. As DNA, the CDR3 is TGTGCCTGGAGTGTAGGGGACAGGAGGACAGATACGCAGTATTTT.

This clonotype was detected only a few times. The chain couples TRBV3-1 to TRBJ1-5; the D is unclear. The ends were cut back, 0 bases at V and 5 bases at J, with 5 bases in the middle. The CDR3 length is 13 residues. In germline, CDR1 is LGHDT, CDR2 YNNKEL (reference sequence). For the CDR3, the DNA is TGTGCCAGCAGCCAAGAAATGGATCAGCCCCAGCATTTT. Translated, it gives CASSQEMDQPQHF.

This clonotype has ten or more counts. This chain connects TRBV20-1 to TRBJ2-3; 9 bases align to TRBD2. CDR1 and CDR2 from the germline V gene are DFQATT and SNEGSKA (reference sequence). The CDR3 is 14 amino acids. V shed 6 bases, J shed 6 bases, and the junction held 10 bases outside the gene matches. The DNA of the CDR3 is TGCAGTGCAATTTCCGGGACTAGCTCCGATACGCAGTATTTT. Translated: CSAISGTSSDTQYF.

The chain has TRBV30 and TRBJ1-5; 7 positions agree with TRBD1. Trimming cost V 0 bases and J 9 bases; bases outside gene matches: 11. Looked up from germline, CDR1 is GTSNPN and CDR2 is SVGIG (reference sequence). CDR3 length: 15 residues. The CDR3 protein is CAWSVPSATGPPQHF. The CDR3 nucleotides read TGTGCCTGGAGTGTACCCTCCGCGACAGGGCCGCCCCAGCATTTT.

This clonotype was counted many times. CDR3 bases: TGTGCCAGTACCTACTGGGGGGGCGGGGGAAGGAACACTGAAGCTTTCTTT. Translation: CASTYWGGGGRNTEAFF. This chain uses TRBV19 with TRBJ1-1; the D gene is possibly TRBD1 (6 bases). Deletions cut 7 bases from V and 1 base from J, with 22 bases between. The CDR3 is 17 amino acids. Germline CDR1 and CDR2: LNHDA and SQIVND (reference sequence).

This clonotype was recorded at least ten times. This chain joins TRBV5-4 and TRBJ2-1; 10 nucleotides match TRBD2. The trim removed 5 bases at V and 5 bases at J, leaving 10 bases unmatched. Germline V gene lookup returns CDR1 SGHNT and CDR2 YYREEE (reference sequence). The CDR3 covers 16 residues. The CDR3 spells CASSRIAGGPDNEQFF. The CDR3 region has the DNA TGTGCCAGCAGTCGAATAGCGGGAGGCCCTGACAATGAGCAGTTCTTC.

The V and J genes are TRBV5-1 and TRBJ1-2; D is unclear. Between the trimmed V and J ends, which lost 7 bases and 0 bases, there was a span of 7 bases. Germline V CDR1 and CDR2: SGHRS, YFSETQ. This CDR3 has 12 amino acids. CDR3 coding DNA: TGCGCCAGCTCGGGAGCTAACTATGGCTACACCTTC. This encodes CASSGANYGYTF. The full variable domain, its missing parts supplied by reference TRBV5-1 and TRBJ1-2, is KAGVTQTPRYLIKTRGQQVTLSCSPISGHRSVSWYQQTPGQGLQFLFEYFSETQRNKGNFPGRFSGRQFSNSRSEMNVSTLELGDSALYLCASSGANYGYTFGSGTRLTVV.

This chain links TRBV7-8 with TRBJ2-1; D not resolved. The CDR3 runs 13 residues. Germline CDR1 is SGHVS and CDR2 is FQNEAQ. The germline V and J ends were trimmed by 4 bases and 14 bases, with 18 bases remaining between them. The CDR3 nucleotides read TGTGCCAGCAGCTCCTTTGCCAAATTCGCTGAGTTCTTC. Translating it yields CASSSFAKFAEFF.

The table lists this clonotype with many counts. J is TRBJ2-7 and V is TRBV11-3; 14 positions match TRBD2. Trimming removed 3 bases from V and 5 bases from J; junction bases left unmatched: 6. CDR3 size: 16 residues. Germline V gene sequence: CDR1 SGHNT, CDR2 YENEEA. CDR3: CASSFPRLAGGDEQYF. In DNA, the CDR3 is TGTGCCAGCAGCTTCCCCCGACTAGCGGGAGGGGACGAGCAGTACTTC.

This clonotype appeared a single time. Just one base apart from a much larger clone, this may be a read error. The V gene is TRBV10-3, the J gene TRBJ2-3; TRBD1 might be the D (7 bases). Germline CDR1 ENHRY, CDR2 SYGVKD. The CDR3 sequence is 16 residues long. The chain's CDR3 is CASSYSQGGNADTQYF. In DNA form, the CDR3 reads TGTGCCAGCAGTTACTCCCAGGGGGGAAACGCAGATACGCAGTATTTT.

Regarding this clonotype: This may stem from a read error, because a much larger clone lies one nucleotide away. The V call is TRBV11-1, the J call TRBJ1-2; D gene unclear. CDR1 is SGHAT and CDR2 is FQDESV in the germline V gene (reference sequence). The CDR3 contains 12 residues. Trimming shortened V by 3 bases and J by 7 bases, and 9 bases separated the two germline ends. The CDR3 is CASSLVEGGYTF. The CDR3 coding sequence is TGTGCCAGCAGCTTGGTGGAGGGTGGCTACACCTTC.

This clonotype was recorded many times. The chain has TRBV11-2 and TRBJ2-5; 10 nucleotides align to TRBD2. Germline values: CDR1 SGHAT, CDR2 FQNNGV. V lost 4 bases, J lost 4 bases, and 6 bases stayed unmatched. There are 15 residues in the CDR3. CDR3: CASSSSGTSAETQYF. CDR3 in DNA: TGTGCCAGCAGCTCCTCCGGGACTAGCGCAGAGACCCAGTACTTC.

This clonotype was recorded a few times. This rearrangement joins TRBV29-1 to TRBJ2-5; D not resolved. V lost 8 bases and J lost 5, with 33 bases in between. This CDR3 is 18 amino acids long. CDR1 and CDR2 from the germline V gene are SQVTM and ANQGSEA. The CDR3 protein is CSFKESFMARVPQETQYF. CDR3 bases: TGCAGCTTCAAGGAGTCCTTTATGGCTAGGGTCCCACAGGAGACCCAGTACTTC.

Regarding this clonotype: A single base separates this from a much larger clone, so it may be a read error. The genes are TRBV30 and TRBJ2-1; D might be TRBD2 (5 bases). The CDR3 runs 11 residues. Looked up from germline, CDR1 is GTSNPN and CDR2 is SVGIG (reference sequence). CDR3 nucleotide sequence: TGTGCCCGGAGGTTATACAATGAGCAGTTCTTC. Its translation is CARRLYNEQFF.